The 28 T cell receptor beta chains listed next were all sequenced from one sample in a study of monozygotic twins with inflammatory bowel disease. After re-calling the 5' RACE reads, TCRdb lists one entry per CDR3 protein, DNA absent. Its listing shows 440,000 or so distinct CDR3 sequences. Sequencing input: blood. The receptors here all came from a human donor with ulcerative colitis or Crohn's disease, or a healthy co-twin of an affected twin (not recorded which).

The chain has TRBV4-1 and TRBJ1-1; lacking DNA, the TRBD1 call made by TCRdb goes unchecked. CDR1 is MGHRA and CDR2 is YSYEKL in the germline V gene. CDR3 length equals 18 residues. CDR3 loop: CASSQDVILRQPPTEAFF.

The J gene is TRBJ2-5, the V gene TRBV5-1; absent DNA, TCRdb's TRBD2 call cannot be checked. Germline V CDR1 and CDR2: SGHRS, YFSETQ. CDR3 length equals 14 residues. The chain's CDR3 is CASSGGLVQETQYF.

The genes are TRBV20-1 and TRBJ2-2; with no DNA, the TCRdb D assignment of TRBD1 cannot be verified. Per germline, CDR1 DFQATT and CDR2 SNEGSKA (reference sequence). This CDR3 is built from 16 residues. This CDR3 is CSARLRPGGFTGELFF.

The gene calls are TRBV5-6 and TRBJ1-2. This CDR3 region has 14 residues. Germline CDR1 and CDR2: SGHDT and YYEEEE. The CDR3 is CASSLVGLNYGYTF.

The CDR3 here is CSAQRDRGFLSSYNEQFF. This chain uses TRBV20-1 with TRBJ2-1; with no DNA, the TCRdb D assignment of TRBD1 cannot be verified. CDR1 is DFQATT, CDR2 SNEGSKA, per germline (reference sequence). This CDR3 spans 18 amino acids.

The chain has TRBV7-6 and TRBJ1-3. The germline CDR1 and CDR2 sequences are SGHVS and FNYEAQ. The CDR3 is 17 amino acids. The CDR3 is CASSLASLGSSGNTIYF.

The chain employs TRBV2 and TRBJ2-3. The CDR3 sequence is 15 residues long. Germline values: CDR1 SNHLY, CDR2 FYNNEI. CDR3 residues: CASSPDGLASDTQYF.

This sequence joins TRBV5-6 and TRBJ2-4; absent DNA, TCRdb's TRBD1 call cannot be checked. CDR3 length equals 16 residues. Per germline, CDR1 SGHDT and CDR2 YYEEEE. Here the CDR3 reads CASSRPRQLAKNIQYF.

The chain links TRBV7-2 to TRBJ1-1; TCRdb proposes TRBD1, but this gene call is untestable without DNA. From germline, CDR1 is SGHTA and CDR2 FQGNSA. The CDR3 extends over 15 amino acids. The CDR3 here is CASSPPRNKNTEAFF.

The J gene is TRBJ2-1, the V gene TRBV18; the TCRdb call, TRBD1, lacks DNA for checking. The CDR3 is 17 amino acids. Germline V gives CDR1 KGHSH, CDR2 LQKENI. CDR3 loop: CASSPQSNRVPDNEQFF.

The rearrangement uses TRBV28 and TRBJ2-1; TCRdb's assignment of TRBD2 cannot be checked, as there is no DNA. CDR1 and CDR2 (germline): MDHEN, SYDVKM. This CDR3 contains 15 residues. The CDR3 here is CASSNGGGPGLVQFF.

The J gene is TRBJ2-3, the V gene TRBV6-1; no DNA is available, so the TRBD1 call from TCRdb remains unchecked. Per the germline V gene, CDR1 is MNHNS and CDR2 is SASEGT. CDR3 length: 14 residues. CDR3 protein: CASREGGGTDTQYF.

This chain links TRBV5-1 with TRBJ2-1. Germline CDR1 SGHRS, CDR2 YFSETQ. This CDR3 has 12 residues. CDR3 sequence: CASSLATGEQFF.

J is TRBJ2-3 and V is TRBV19. The germline V gene encodes CDR1 LNHDA and CDR2 SQIVND (reference sequence). This CDR3 has 14 residues. CDR3: CASRSGGFTDTQYF.

This CDR3 reads CASSQLANTEAFF. The chain combines TRBV14 with TRBJ1-1. CDR3 length: 13 residues. CDR1 is SGHDN and CDR2 is FVKESK in the germline V gene.

This rearrangement joins TRBV29-1 to TRBJ1-1; without DNA, the TCRdb call of TRBD1 cannot be checked. CDR3 size: 16 residues. Germline CDR1 reads SQVTM; CDR2 reads ANQGSEA. CDR3 region: CSVVALQGLLNTEAFF.

V is TRBV7-2 and J is TRBJ2-5; TCRdb names TRBD2, which stays unverified in the absence of DNA. CDR1 is SGHTA, CDR2 FQGNSA, per germline. CDR3 size: 15 residues. The CDR3 here is CASSFTGTHQETQYF.

The chain is built from TRBV7-9 and TRBJ2-7; TCRdb designates TRBD2, a call that cannot be tested without DNA. The length of the CDR3 is 16 residues. Germline V CDR1 and CDR2: SEHNR, FQNEAQ (reference sequence). CDR3 region: CASSPRDWQGSYEQYF. The full variable domain, in which reference TRBV7-9 and TRBJ2-7 provide the parts outside the CDR3, is DTGVSQNPRHKITKRGQNVTFRCDPISEHNRLYWYRQTLGQGPEFLTYFQNEAQLEKSRLLSDRFSAERPKGSFSTLEIQRTEQGDSAMYLCASSPRDWQGSYEQYFGPGTRLTVT.

This chain connects TRBV18 to TRBJ2-1; with no DNA, the TCRdb D assignment of TRBD2 cannot be verified. In germline, CDR1 is KGHSH, CDR2 LQKENI. This CDR3 comprises 15 residues. This chain's CDR3 is CASSPGTSGGDEQFF.

The rearrangement joins TRBV4-3 to TRBJ1-3; TCRdb outputs TRBD1, but without DNA this stays unchecked. CDR1 is LGHNA, CDR2 YSLEER, per germline. The CDR3 sequence is 15 residues long. The CDR3 reads CASSPSGGTGNTIYF.

The V gene is TRBV7-2, the J gene TRBJ1-1; the TRBD1 assignment by TCRdb is unverifiable without DNA. The CDR3 extends over 15 amino acids. CDR1 is SGHTA and CDR2 is FQGNSA in the germline V gene. The CDR3 protein is CASTPRTGSRGTAFF.

The V gene is TRBV5-1, the J gene TRBJ1-1; TCRdb reports TRBD1, a call that lacks DNA to check it against. Germline V gene lookup returns CDR1 SGHRS and CDR2 YFSETQ. The CDR3 spans 16 residues. CDR3: CASSFPGTGRKTEAFF. Drawing the rest from reference TRBV5-1 and TRBJ1-1, the complete variable domain is KAGVTQTPRYLIKTRGQQVTLSCSPISGHRSVSWYQQTPGQGLQFLFEYFSETQRNKGNFPGRFSGRQFSNSRSEMNVSTLELGDSALYLCASSFPGTGRKTEAFFGQGTRLTVV.

The chain uses TRBV20-1 and TRBJ2-1; TCRdb's D call of TRBD1 is untestable without DNA. The V gene's germline CDR1 is DFQATT and CDR2 SNEGSKA (reference sequence). The CDR3 covers 15 residues. The CDR3 loop is CSARTGTSLSREQFF.

V is TRBV18 and J is TRBJ1-1; TCRdb designates TRBD1, a call that cannot be tested without DNA. Germline values: CDR1 KGHSH, CDR2 LQKENI. This CDR3 is 15 amino acids long. This chain's CDR3 is CASSPRGAGETEAFF.

This chain connects TRBV7-7 to TRBJ2-2. Germline CDR1 SSHAT, CDR2 FNYEAQ (reference sequence). The CDR3 is made up of 14 amino acids. The CDR3 spells CASRETQTQGELFF.

The rearrangement uses TRBV6-2 or TRBV6-3 and TRBJ1-2; no DNA is available, so the TRBD1 call from TCRdb remains unchecked. Germline CDR1 is MNHEY and CDR2 is SVGEGT. The CDR3 sequence is 15 residues long. The CDR3 here is CASYRPGQTNYGYTF.

This chain links TRBV7-9 with TRBJ2-7; TCRdb calls TRBD2, which cannot be checked without DNA. This CDR3 has 13 amino acids. The V gene's germline CDR1 is SEHNR and CDR2 FQNEAQ (reference sequence). The CDR3 region is CASSFGLGVEQYF.

The CDR3 protein is CSVEGQGGDNYGYTF. The gene calls are TRBV29-1 and TRBJ1-2; TCRdb's D call of TRBD1 is untestable without DNA. The germline gives CDR1 SQVTM, CDR2 ANQGSEA. The CDR3 length is 15 residues. The full variable domain, with the rest looked up from reference TRBV29-1 and TRBJ1-2, is SAVISQKPSRDICQRGTSLTIQCQVDSQVTMMFWYRQQPGQSLTLIATANQGSEATYESGFVIDKFPISRPNLTFSTLTVSNMSPEDSSIYLCSVEGQGGDNYGYTFGSGTRLTVV.